This entry describes one TCR beta chain. V dropped 8 bases and J dropped 0; count of bases not matched to a gene: 3. The germline CDR1 and CDR2 sequences are MNHEY and SVGAGI. The CDR3 contains 13 residues. In the authors' methods: Estimation of nucleated cell counts relied on the amplification of reference gene primers. Repertoires were generated with immunoSEQ multiplex PCR, while TCRdb's copy carries only in-frame clones and drops some. That table supplies the V and J calls and clone size; D and trimming were determined from the DNA. The sample lists about 150,000 clones, 82% occurring once. The data were obtained in a study of blood T cell repertoires in COVID-19. Whole-study context: Sites across the United States, Italy and Spain contributed samples from acute and convalescent COVID-19. PBMCs, B-cell-depleted T cells, or T cells were the source of the cDNA or gDNA that made up the material.

Sequenced material: peripheral blood. This chain uses TRBV6-5 with TRBJ2-5, with 7 bases identical to TRBD1. This clonotype was obtained from a human donor with acute or convalescent COVID-19. The donor label of this sample is uncertain. The CDR3 coding sequence is TGTGCCAGCTCTGGGACAGACCAAGAGACCCAGTACTTC. It yields the protein CASSGTDQETQYF.